This is a list of T cell receptor beta chains from one sample in a study of early T cells in non-severe SARS-CoV-2 infection. Each CDR3 protein gets one entry after TCRdb re-called the 5' RACE reads with MiXCR. The top ten clones hold around 3.3% of a sample with just under 65,000 distinct CDR3 sequences, roughly 5.7% of them seen once. Material: whole blood, obtained at baseline. These receptors were taken from an adult who was a healthcare worker with PCR-confirmed SARS-CoV-2 infection or an uninfected control (not recorded which). Both conserved end residues are part of each CDR3. D genes are given only for firm matches. Expanded clones get a size class; other rows say once, few or many, or leave the size out.

CDR3 protein: CASSQELRGDYNEQFF
CDR3 DNA: TGCGCCAGCAGCCAAGAATTGCGGGGAGATTACAATGAGCAGTTCTTC
clone size: NA
CDR3 length: 16
D gene: NA
V gene: TRBV4-3
J gene: TRBJ2-1

CDR3 protein: CASRVDATDTQYF
CDR3 DNA: TGTGCCAGCAGAGTGGACGCCACAGATACGCAGTATTTT
clone size: many
CDR3 length: 13
D gene: NA
V gene: TRBV28
J gene: TRBJ2-3

CDR3 protein: CASRPEGPGYTNEKLFF
CDR3 DNA: TGTGCCAGCAGGCCCGAGGGCCCGGGATATACTAATGAAAAACTGTTTTTT
clone size: many
CDR3 length: 17
D gene: NA
V gene: TRBV28
J gene: TRBJ1-4

CDR3 protein: CASRLNSDTQYF
CDR3 DNA: TGCGCCAGCAGGCTGAACTCAGATACGCAGTATTTT
clone size: many
CDR3 length: 12
D gene: NA
V gene: TRBV5-1
J gene: TRBJ2-3

CDR3 protein: CASSFSRIRSRANEQYF
CDR3 DNA: TGTGCCAGCAGCTTTTCCCGGATTCGAAGTAGAGCAAACGAGCAGTACTTC
clone size: many
CDR3 length: 17
D gene: NA
V gene: TRBV7-6
J gene: TRBJ2-7

CDR3 protein: CSPTLGDTQYF
CDR3 DNA: TGCAGTCCCACACTAGGAGATACGCAGTATTTT
clone size: few
CDR3 length: 11
D gene: NA
V gene: TRBV20-1
J gene: TRBJ2-3

CDR3 protein: CASSSATGHRANQPQHF
CDR3 DNA: TGTGCCAGTAGCTCGGCCACGGGACATCGGGCCAATCAGCCCCAGCATTTT
clone size: few
CDR3 length: 17
D gene: NA
V gene: TRBV19
J gene: TRBJ1-5

CDR3 protein: CASSDQGTEAREQYF
CDR3 DNA: TGTGCCAGCAGTGACCAGGGGACAGAAGCTCGCGAGCAGTACTTC
clone size: few
CDR3 length: 15
D gene: TRBD1
V gene: TRBV25-1
J gene: TRBJ2-7

CDR3 protein: CVSRPRGGESGNTIYF
CDR3 DNA: TGTGTCAGCAGGCCTCGGGGTGGGGAGTCGGGAAACACCATATATTTT
clone size: NA
CDR3 length: 16
D gene: NA
V gene: TRBV12-3/TRBV12-4
J gene: TRBJ1-3

CDR3 protein: CATSVGGYTEAFF
CDR3 DNA: TGTGCCACCAGTGTAGGTGGGTACACTGAAGCTTTCTTT
clone size: many
CDR3 length: 13
D gene: NA
V gene: TRBV24-1
J gene: TRBJ1-1

CDR3 protein: CSALLSLGTYF
CDR3 DNA: TGCAGTGCTCTCTTATCGCTAGGAACGTACTTC
clone size: few
CDR3 length: 11
D gene: NA
V gene: TRBV20-1
J gene: TRBJ2-7

CDR3 protein: CASSYGRGSAYEQYF
CDR3 DNA: TGTGCCAGCAGCTATGGGCGGGGATCCGCCTACGAGCAGTACTTC
clone size: many
CDR3 length: 15
D gene: NA
V gene: TRBV11-3
J gene: TRBJ2-7

CDR3 protein: CAWSVLLTNSYNEQFF
CDR3 DNA: TGTGCCTGGAGTGTACTCTTAACGAACTCCTACAATGAGCAGTTCTTC
clone size: many
CDR3 length: 16
D gene: NA
V gene: TRBV30
J gene: TRBJ2-1

CDR3 protein: CASSIGREAGNEQFF
CDR3 DNA: TGTGCCAGTAGTATAGGGCGGGAGGCAGGAAATGAGCAGTTCTTC
clone size: many
CDR3 length: 15
D gene: TRBD2
V gene: TRBV19
J gene: TRBJ2-1

CDR3 protein: CASSQESLAGLNEQFF
CDR3 DNA: TGTGCCAGCAGCCAAGAAAGCCTAGCGGGACTCAATGAGCAGTTCTTC
clone size: many
CDR3 length: 16
D gene: TRBD2
V gene: TRBV4-2
J gene: TRBJ2-1

CDR3 protein: CASSTIAHTYNEQFF
CDR3 DNA: TGTGCCAGCAGTACTATAGCCCACACCTACAATGAGCAGTTCTTC
clone size: many
CDR3 length: 15
D gene: NA
V gene: TRBV7-2
J gene: TRBJ2-1

CDR3 protein: CASSLALGREPRNEQFF
CDR3 DNA: TGTGCCAGCAGCTTAGCGCTGGGGAGGGAGCCGCGCAATGAGCAGTTCTTC
clone size: many
CDR3 length: 17
D gene: TRBD2
V gene: TRBV7-8
J gene: TRBJ2-1

CDR3 protein: CASSGYQNSPLHF
CDR3 DNA: TGTGCCAGCAGCGGATATCAGAATTCACCCCTCCACTTT
clone size: NA
CDR3 length: 13
D gene: NA
V gene: TRBV4-2
J gene: TRBJ1-6

CDR3 protein: CASSHRGSEKLFF
CDR3 DNA: TGTGCCAGCAGTCACAGGGGGAGTGAAAAACTGTTTTTT
clone size: NA
CDR3 length: 13
D gene: TRBD1
V gene: TRBV28
J gene: TRBJ1-4

CDR3 protein: CSVPTSGTETQYF
CDR3 DNA: TGCAGTGTTCCGACTAGCGGGACGGAGACCCAGTACTTC
clone size: few
CDR3 length: 13
D gene: TRBD2
V gene: TRBV20-1
J gene: TRBJ2-5

CDR3 protein: CAISEAGTSGYQETQYF
CDR3 DNA: TGTGCCATCAGTGAAGCGGGGACTAGCGGGTACCAAGAGACCCAGTACTTC
clone size: many
CDR3 length: 17
D gene: TRBD2
V gene: TRBV10-3
J gene: TRBJ2-5

CDR3 protein: CASTGDFSYEQYF
CDR3 DNA: TGTGCCAGCACCGGGGACTTCTCCTACGAGCAGTACTTC
clone size: many
CDR3 length: 13
D gene: NA
V gene: TRBV6-5
J gene: TRBJ2-7

CDR3 protein: CASSQNRGNTGELFF
CDR3 DNA: TGTGCCAGCAGCCAAAACAGGGGGAACACCGGGGAGCTGTTTTTT
clone size: few
CDR3 length: 15
D gene: TRBD1
V gene: TRBV5-4
J gene: TRBJ2-2

CDR3 protein: CASSVEDSYEQYF
CDR3 DNA: TGTGCCAGCAGCGTAGAGGACAGCTACGAGCAGTACTTC
clone size: many
CDR3 length: 13
D gene: NA
V gene: TRBV9
J gene: TRBJ2-7

CDR3 protein: CASSLGWGGAETDTQYF
CDR3 DNA: TGTGCCAGCAGCTTAGGTTGGGGAGGAGCGGAAACAGATACGCAGTATTTT
clone size: many
CDR3 length: 17
D gene: NA
V gene: TRBV7-2
J gene: TRBJ2-3

CDR3 protein: CASSQEPLAVSYEQYF
CDR3 DNA: TGCGCCAGCAGCCAAGAACCCTTAGCGGTCTCCTACGAGCAGTACTTC
clone size: NA
CDR3 length: 16
D gene: NA
V gene: TRBV4-1
J gene: TRBJ2-7

CDR3 protein: CASSRTFTDTQYF
CDR3 DNA: TGTGCCAGCAGCCGGACATTCACAGATACGCAGTATTTT
clone size: NA
CDR3 length: 13
D gene: NA
V gene: TRBV3-1
J gene: TRBJ2-3

CDR3 protein: CASRDRSSQETQYF
CDR3 DNA: TGTGCCAGCAGAGACAGGTCCAGCCAAGAGACCCAGTACTTC
clone size: many
CDR3 length: 14
D gene: NA
V gene: TRBV2
J gene: TRBJ2-5

CDR3 protein: CASSLPRGAQYF
CDR3 DNA: TGTGCCAGCAGTTTACCGCGAGGGGCGCAGTACTTC
clone size: many
CDR3 length: 12
D gene: NA
V gene: TRBV28
J gene: TRBJ2-7

CDR3 protein: CASSLRGPRKKLFF
CDR3 DNA: TGTGCCAGCAGTTTGAGGGGCCCGAGGAAAAAACTGTTTTTT
clone size: NA
CDR3 length: 14
D gene: NA
V gene: TRBV12-3/TRBV12-4
J gene: TRBJ1-4

CDR3 protein: CSANHAGVDTGELFF
CDR3 DNA: TGCAGTGCGAACCACGCGGGAGTTGACACCGGGGAGCTGTTTTTT
clone size: many
CDR3 length: 15
D gene: TRBD2
V gene: TRBV20-1
J gene: TRBJ2-2

CDR3 protein: CASNTGGYDNEQFF
CDR3 DNA: TGTGCCAGCAATACGGGAGGATACGATAATGAGCAGTTCTTC
clone size: NA
CDR3 length: 14
D gene: TRBD2
V gene: TRBV2
J gene: TRBJ2-1

CDR3 protein: CASSRTTYEQYF
CDR3 DNA: TGTGCCAGCAGCCGTACCACCTACGAGCAGTACTTC
clone size: many
CDR3 length: 12
D gene: NA
V gene: TRBV6-2/TRBV6-3
J gene: TRBJ2-7

CDR3 protein: CASSLSGTGPYEQYF
CDR3 DNA: TGCGCCAGCAGCCTATCCGGGACAGGCCCCTACGAGCAGTACTTC
clone size: few
CDR3 length: 15
D gene: TRBD1
V gene: TRBV4-1
J gene: TRBJ2-7

CDR3 protein: CASSIVRATNYGYTF
CDR3 DNA: TGTGCCAGTAGTATTGTCAGGGCTACTAACTATGGCTACACCTTC
clone size: many
CDR3 length: 15
D gene: NA
V gene: TRBV19
J gene: TRBJ1-2

CDR3 protein: CSARDWTYLDTQYF
CDR3 DNA: TGCAGTGCTAGAGATTGGACCTACTTGGATACGCAGTATTTT
clone size: NA
CDR3 length: 14
D gene: NA
V gene: TRBV20-1
J gene: TRBJ2-3

CDR3 protein: CASSLTSGETQYF
CDR3 DNA: TGTGCCAGCAGTTTGACTAGCGGGGAGACCCAGTACTTC
clone size: many
CDR3 length: 13
D gene: TRBD2
V gene: TRBV7-6
J gene: TRBJ2-5

CDR3 protein: CASSPLGTQNEKLFF
CDR3 DNA: TGTGCCAGCTCACCCTTGGGTACGCAAAATGAAAAACTGTTTTTT
clone size: NA
CDR3 length: 15
D gene: NA
V gene: TRBV18
J gene: TRBJ1-4

CDR3 protein: CAISESASGRAGDEQYF
CDR3 DNA: TGTGCCATCAGTGAGTCGGCTAGCGGGAGGGCCGGCGACGAGCAGTACTTC
clone size: many
CDR3 length: 17
D gene: TRBD2
V gene: TRBV10-3
J gene: TRBJ2-7

CDR3 protein: CASSRAETQYF
CDR3 DNA: TGTGCCAGCAGCCGAGCGGAGACCCAGTACTTC
clone size: many
CDR3 length: 11
D gene: NA
V gene: TRBV3-1
J gene: TRBJ2-5

CDR3 protein: CASRPYSGTEAFF
CDR3 DNA: TGTGCCAGCAGACCCTATTCGGGCACTGAAGCTTTCTTT
clone size: NA
CDR3 length: 13
D gene: NA
V gene: TRBV7-2
J gene: TRBJ1-1

CDR3 protein: CASSLGGQAYGYTF
CDR3 DNA: TGTGCCAGCAGCTTAGGGGGACAGGCCTATGGCTACACCTTC
clone size: many
CDR3 length: 14
D gene: TRBD1
V gene: TRBV7-2
J gene: TRBJ1-2